Below are 21 T cell receptor beta chains sequenced from a single sample in a study of shared clonotypes between healthy human individuals. Profiled with immunoSEQ multiplex PCR; TCRdb holds only in-frame clones, not every one. The profile shows some 2,500,000 clones, 85% to 95% of them singletons. Sequenced input: naive CD4+ T cells from PBMCs. As for subset: CD45RA+ positively selected. The source of these receptors is a young man in good health. Some clones in this sample may be carry-over from other donors' samples.

This rearrangement joins TRBV7-9 to TRBJ1-1, with D uncertain. This CDR3 is 13 amino acids long. V was trimmed by 1 base and J by 12 bases, leaving 15 bases between them. Germline V lookup: CDR1 SEHNR, CDR2 FQNEAQ (reference sequence). The CDR3 DNA reads TGTGCCAGCAGCTTAGTTCTCAACGGGGTGACTTTCTTT. It yields the protein CASSLVLNGVTFF.

This chain's CDR3 is CASSMLHNTEAFF. The CDR3 region has the DNA TGTGCCAGTAGTATGCTTCATAACACTGAAGCTTTCTTT. The chain has TRBV19 and TRBJ1-1; D ambiguous. The CDR3 totals 13 residues. Germline CDR1 is LNHDA and CDR2 is SQIVND (reference sequence). With 3 bases removed from V and 2 bases from J, the gap between germline ends came to 7 bases.

Details on this clone: The identical CDR3 is also encoded by other nucleotide sequences in the sample. The CDR3: CASSSSGTGPYEQYF. CDR3 nucleotides: TGCGCCAGCAGCTCTTCCGGGACAGGGCCCTACGAGCAGTACTTC. The J gene is TRBJ2-7, the V gene TRBV5-1; 9 nucleotides agree with TRBD1. The junction had 6 bases not matched to a gene; V was cut back by 3 bases and J by 2 bases. Germline CDR1 and CDR2: SGHRS and YFSETQ. The CDR3 is 15 amino acids. The full variable domain, in which reference TRBV5-1 and TRBJ2-7 provide the parts outside the CDR3, is KAGVTQTPRYLIKTRGQQVTLSCSPISGHRSVSWYQQTPGQGLQFLFEYFSETQRNKGNFPGRFSGRQFSNSRSEMNVSTLELGDSALYLCASSSSGTGPYEQYFGPGTRLTVT.

The chain combines TRBV19 with TRBJ1-5; the D is unclear. Trimming removed 9 bases from V and 2 bases from J, with 8 bases in between. This CDR3 has 12 amino acids. The germline V gene encodes CDR1 LNHDA and CDR2 SQIVND (reference sequence). The CDR3 DNA sequence: TGTGCCAGCCTCACGGGCAATCAGCCCCAGCATTTT. Translation gives CASLTGNQPQHF.

The rearrangement joins TRBV15 to TRBJ2-7, with 8 bases lining up with TRBD1. The CDR3 is made up of 14 amino acids. Germline V gives CDR1 LNHNV, CDR2 YYDKDF (reference sequence). J lost 3 bases, V lost 3 bases, and 4 bases had no gene match. The CDR3 DNA reads TGTGCCACCAGCAGCGACAGGGGACTCTACGAGCAGTACTTC. Translated: CATSSDRGLYEQYF.

The CDR3 coding sequence is TGTGCCAGCAGCTTAGATGGGGCAGGGTGGGTCCAAGAGACCCAGTACTTC. This codes for CASSLDGAGWVQETQYF. J is TRBJ2-5 and V is TRBV7-2; D perhaps matches TRBD1 (5 bases). Trimming stripped 1 base from V and 1 base from J, with 16 bases between. The germline CDR1 and CDR2 sequences are SGHTA and FQGNSA. The CDR3 is made up of 17 amino acids.

The chain uses TRBV6-6 and TRBJ1-5, with D hard to call. V was pared by 0 bases and J by 4 bases, with 7 bases between. CDR3 length: 14 amino acids. In germline, CDR1 is MNHNY, CDR2 SVGAGI (reference sequence). CDR3 in amino acids: CASSYSSRNQPQHF. For the CDR3, the DNA is TGTGCCAGCAGTTACTCTTCCCGAAATCAGCCCCAGCATTTT.

The chain combines TRBV19 with TRBJ2-5, with TRBD2 matching over 9 bases. The CDR3 length is 16 residues. The V segment lost 3 bases and the J segment 4 bases; nucleotides outside the gene matches: 9. Germline CDR1 reads LNHDA; CDR2 reads SQIVND (reference sequence). In nucleotides, the CDR3 is TGTGCCAGTAGTATTTTTGCGGGAGGGCCATTAGAGACCCAGTACTTC. Translation gives CASSIFAGGPLETQYF.

This clone was found once. The sample holds other DNA sequences that translate to the same CDR3. This rearrangement joins TRBV5-1 to TRBJ2-5; maybe TRBD2 (5 bases). The CDR3 totals 13 residues. The V and J ends lost 4 bases and 5 bases respectively, with 12 bases between them. Per the germline V gene, CDR1 is SGHRS and CDR2 is YFSETQ. CDR3 protein: CASSLGIVETQYF. The CDR3 DNA follows: TGCGCCAGCAGCCTCGGGATAGTTGAGACCCAGTACTTC.

The rearrangement links TRBV15 to TRBJ2-5; 9 positions agree with TRBD1. There are 15 residues in the CDR3. Germline CDR1 LNHNV, CDR2 YYDKDF (reference sequence). Trimming removed 0 bases from V and 7 bases from J; junction bases left unmatched: 6. This chain's CDR3 is CATSREWTGVGTQYF. The CDR3 DNA reads as TGTGCCACCAGCAGAGAATGGACAGGGGTTGGGACCCAGTACTTC.

The chain carries TRBV28 and TRBJ1-2; 10 nucleotides agree with TRBD1. The CDR3 consists of 15 residues. The V segment lost 8 bases and the J segment 8 bases; nucleotides outside the gene matches: 14. Germline V lookup: CDR1 MDHEN, CDR2 SYDVKM. The CDR3: CASLSSPGTGAGYTF. CDR3 bases: TGTGCCAGCTTGTCTTCACCTGGGACAGGGGCGGGCTACACCTTC.

The V and J genes are TRBV27 and TRBJ2-7; D might be TRBD1 or TRBD2, each matching 5 bases. Trimming stripped 5 bases from V and 2 bases from J, with 16 bases between. The CDR3 runs 15 residues. The germline CDR1 and CDR2 sequences are MNHEY and SMNVEV (reference sequence). CDR3 bases: TGTGCCAGCAGTACGAGGGACCGAGGCCCCTACGAGCAGTACTTC. This translates into CASSTRDRGPYEQYF.

This rearrangement joins TRBV7-9 to TRBJ2-6, with D perhaps given as TRBD1 or TRBD2 (5 bases each). V lost 5 bases and J 7 bases, leaving 21 bases between the germline ends. CDR3 length: 17 residues. Per the germline V gene, CDR1 is SEHNR and CDR2 is FQNEAQ (reference sequence). For the CDR3, the DNA is TGTGCCAGCAGCCCGGGACGCCTTCCCCTAGTCGCCAACGTCCTGACTTTC. It codes for CASSPGRLPLVANVLTF.

J is TRBJ2-5 and V is TRBV4-2, with D unclear. CDR3 size: 16 residues. V lost 2 bases to trimming and J lost 0 bases, with 13 bases between them. In germline, CDR1 is LGHNA, CDR2 YNFKEQ. Written as DNA, the CDR3 is TGTGCCAGCAGCCAAACCGGGCCCATGTACCAAGAGACCCAGTACTTC. It translates to CASSQTGPMYQETQYF.

The V and J genes are TRBV11-3 and TRBJ2-7, with 9 bases that match TRBD2. The CDR3 extends over 15 amino acids. Germline V gene sequence: CDR1 SGHNT, CDR2 YENEEA. The ends lost 1 base at V and 3 bases at J; junction bases unmatched: 4. The CDR3 coding sequence is TGTGCCAGCAGCTTAGGACCTAGCGGGGACTACGAGCAGTACTTC. This translates into CASSLGPSGDYEQYF.

The chain recombines TRBV6-5 with TRBJ1-2; 8 bases are a match to TRBD1. The V gene end was trimmed by 1 base and the J gene end by 4 bases; junction bases not matched to a gene: 5. Germline values: CDR1 MNHEY, CDR2 SVGAGI. This CDR3 comprises 15 residues. The CDR3 loop is CASSYLRTGTYGYTF. In DNA, the CDR3 is TGTGCCAGCAGTTACTTGCGGACAGGGACCTATGGCTACACCTTC.

Regarding this clone: The same CDR3 can be traced to other DNA sequences in this sample. J is TRBJ1-2 and V is TRBV28; D is undetermined. The CDR3 covers 11 residues. The germline gives CDR1 MDHEN, CDR2 SYDVKM. The germline V and J ends were trimmed by 8 bases and 1 base, with 5 bases remaining between them. CDR3 DNA sequence: TGTGCCAGCGGCGTTAACTATGGCTACACCTTC. Protein sequence: CASGVNYGYTF.

The chain uses TRBV7-6 and TRBJ2-7; 9 bases match TRBD2. The CDR3 spans 17 residues. The V gene end was trimmed by 2 bases and the J gene end by 0 bases; junction bases not matched to a gene: 8. CDR1 is SGHVS and CDR2 is FNYEAQ in the germline V gene. CDR3 sequence: CASSLIAGVTTSYEQYF. The DNA for the CDR3 is TGTGCCAGCAGCTTAATAGCGGGAGTAACCACCTCCTACGAGCAGTACTTC.

This chain uses TRBV5-1 with TRBJ2-3; D unresolved. CDR3 size: 13 residues. The germline V and J ends were trimmed by 1 base and 6 bases, with 9 bases remaining between them. Germline V CDR1 and CDR2: SGHRS, YFSETQ. The CDR3 loop is CASSLQPADTQYF. The DNA for the CDR3 is TGCGCCAGCAGCTTGCAACCGGCGGATACGCAGTATTTT.

The table lists this clone with a few counts. This CDR3 is also generated by other DNA sequences in the sample. The rearrangement links TRBV6-1 to TRBJ1-2; D not resolved. There are 12 residues in the CDR3. The germline gives CDR1 MNHNS, CDR2 SASEGT. V was cut by 0 bases and J by 2 bases, with 1 base left in between. CDR3 bases: TGTGCCAGCAGTGAAGCCAACTATGGCTACACCTTC. As protein: CASSEANYGYTF.

Comments on this clone: Different DNA sequences within this sample yield the same CDR3. The chain employs TRBV6-5 and TRBJ1-5; maybe TRBD1 (5 bases). Trimming removed 5 bases from V and 6 bases from J, with 11 bases in between. The CDR3 sequence is 13 residues long. CDR1 and CDR2 (germline): MNHEY, SVGAGI. The CDR3, as DNA: TGTGCCAGCAGTCTGGGGGGGGGTCAGCCCCAGCATTTT. It translates to CASSLGGGQPQHF.